This entry lists 28 T cell receptor beta chains sequenced from one sample in a study of human T cells and chemical hapten exposure. As to time point: patch test 1, 2 weeks after DPC sensitization. Treatment described: therapeutic diphenylcyclopropenone sensitization with weekly scalp DPC. Each CDR3 protein is one row after TCRdb ran MiXCR on the RACE reads. The sample contains roughly 14,000 distinct CDR3 sequences, less than 20% of which appear only once. The specimen was whole blood, collected in connection with sensitization to the hapten diphenylcyclopropenone (DPC). Receptors were obtained from a young woman with alopecia areata. Some clones in this sample may be carry-over from other donors' samples.

This clonotype is labeled medium-sized (0.01 to 0.1%). The chain carries TRBV27 and TRBJ1-1; the match to TRBD1 covers 7 bases. The trim removed 7 bases at V and 5 bases at J, leaving 7 bases unmatched. Germline-derived CDR1 and CDR2 are MNHEY and SMNVEV (reference sequence). The CDR3 sequence is 13 residues long. This CDR3 is CASKWTGGTEAFF. DNA for the CDR3: TGTGCCAGCAAATGGACAGGAGGTACTGAAGCTTTCTTT.

This clonotype was counted only a few times. The chain couples TRBV5-4 to TRBJ2-5, with D unresolved. Germline CDR1 and CDR2: SGHNT and YYREEE (reference sequence). The V end lost 3 bases, the J end lost 4 bases, and 16 bases lay between the germline ends. The CDR3 totals 15 residues. This CDR3 reads CASSSKIQGGETQYF. CDR3 coding DNA: TGTGCCAGCAGCTCCAAGATCCAAGGTGGAGAGACCCAGTACTTC.

By share, this clonotype ranks as medium-sized. This chain connects TRBV28 to TRBJ2-1, with 9 nucleotides matching TRBD2. This CDR3 spans 14 amino acids. The germline gives CDR1 MDHEN, CDR2 SYDVKM. Trimming took 3 bases from V and 8 from J; bases not matched to a gene: 5. CDR3 loop: CASSFVSGSHEQFF. For the CDR3, the DNA is TGTGCCAGCAGTTTTGTTAGCGGGAGCCATGAGCAGTTCTTC.

The rearrangement joins TRBV29-1 to TRBJ1-1; 10 bases agree with TRBD1. Germline CDR1 SQVTM, CDR2 ANQGSEA. CDR3 length: 14 residues. V was clipped by 5 bases and J by 8 bases; unmatched bases: 11. CDR3 sequence reads: CSVTRDRGYNEAFF. As DNA, the CDR3 is TGCAGCGTTACCCGGGACAGGGGATACAACGAAGCTTTCTTT. Variable domain in full (rest from reference TRBV29-1 and TRBJ1-1): SAVISQKPSRDICQRGTSLTIQCQVDSQVTMMFWYRQQPGQSLTLIATANQGSEATYESGFVIDKFPISRPNLTFSTLTVSNMSPEDSSIYLCSVTRDRGYNEAFFGQGTRLTVV.

This clonotype was recorded at least ten times. CDR3 residues: CASSLEGTGLNTEAFF. CDR3 nucleotide sequence: TGTGCCAGCAGCTTGGAAGGGACAGGGTTGAACACTGAAGCTTTCTTT. The chain carries TRBV5-5 and TRBJ1-1, with 9 bases matching TRBD1. Germline V gene lookup returns CDR1 SGHKS and CDR2 YYEKEE (reference sequence). The CDR3 totals 16 residues. With V trimmed by 0 bases and J by 0 bases, 3 bases remained unmatched.

The chain combines TRBV6-5 with TRBJ2-3, with 9 bases identical to TRBD1. The CDR3 sequence is 16 residues long. The germline gives CDR1 MNHEY, CDR2 SVGAGI. V lost 4 bases, J lost 2 bases, and 7 bases stayed unmatched. CDR3 region: CASSSGQGALTDTQYF. In DNA form, the CDR3 reads TGTGCCAGCAGTTCGGGACAGGGTGCCCTCACAGATACGCAGTATTTT.

This clonotype qualifies as medium-sized. The chain employs TRBV24-1 and TRBJ2-1; the match to TRBD1 covers 9 bases. Per the germline V gene, CDR1 is KGHDR and CDR2 is SFDVKD. The CDR3 loop spans 13 amino acids. Unmatched junction bases numbered 7, after V lost 8 bases and J lost 9 bases. CDR3 sequence (DNA): TGTGCCACCATATACAGGGGGCTAGGTGAGCAGTTCTTC. Translated, it gives CATIYRGLGEQFF.

This clonotype has at least ten counts. This rearrangement joins TRBV19 to TRBJ2-3, with D hard to call. Germline V gene data show CDR1 as LNHDA and CDR2 as SQIVND (reference sequence). CDR3 size: 13 residues. Trimming removed 5 bases at V and 2 bases at J, with 8 bases between. Here the CDR3 DNA reads TGTGCCAGTAGTTACCAGGTCACAGATACGCAGTATTTT. Translation: CASSYQVTDTQYF.

J is TRBJ2-5 and V is TRBV3-1, with 7 bases identical to TRBD2. V gave up 5 bases and J gave up 4 bases; unmatched junction bases: 4. Per germline, CDR1 LGHDT and CDR2 YNNKEL (reference sequence). The CDR3 spans 13 residues. DNA of the CDR3: TGTGCCAGCAGCGGGAGGGCCTTAGAGACCCAGTACTTC. It encodes CASSGRALETQYF.

In its sample, this clonotype was seen a few times. The genes are TRBV29-1 and TRBJ2-3; D remains ambiguous. Germline CDR1 and CDR2: SQVTM and ANQGSEA. This CDR3 spans 10 amino acids. Trimming cost V 7 bases and J 1 base, with 3 bases left between them. CDR3 coding DNA: TGCAGCGAGGGCACAGATACGCAGTATTTT. Its protein product is CSEGTDTQYF.

This rearrangement joins TRBV20-1 to TRBJ2-7, with 7 bases lining up with TRBD2. CDR3 size: 12 residues. Germline V gives CDR1 DFQATT, CDR2 SNEGSKA (reference sequence). J gave up 2 bases and V 5 bases, and 3 bases lay outside the gene matches. In DNA form, the CDR3 reads TGCAGTGCTTCGGGACTAACCTACGAGCAGTACGTC. Its translation is CSASGLTYEQYV.

The sample holds many counts of this clonotype. The rearrangement uses TRBV4-3 and TRBJ2-2; 7 bases map to TRBD1. This CDR3 spans 14 amino acids. The germline gives CDR1 LGHNA, CDR2 YSLEER. The trim removed 3 bases at V and 8 bases at J, leaving 6 bases unmatched. CDR3 sequence reads: CASSQRTGRGELFF. DNA of the CDR3: TGCGCCAGCAGCCAGCGGACAGGTAGAGGGGAGCTGTTTTTT.

This clonotype is medium-sized. The V call is TRBV4-2, the J call TRBJ2-2, with a weak D call TRBD1 (5 bases). The CDR3 length is 15 residues. V was cut by 2 bases and J by 1 base, with 8 bases left in between. CDR1 LGHNA and CDR2 YNFKEQ come from the germline V gene. CDR3 coding DNA: TGTGCCAGCAGCCAAAGACAGCAGAACACCGGGGAGCTGTTTTTT. This translates into CASSQRQQNTGELFF.

This clonotype ranks as medium-sized. This chain uses TRBV5-1 with TRBJ1-1; D ambiguous. CDR1 and CDR2 from the germline V gene are SGHRS and YFSETQ. Trimming shortened V by 3 bases and J by 0 bases, and 12 bases separated the two germline ends. The CDR3 is 15 residues long. The CDR3 DNA reads as TGCGCCAGCAGCTCGGTGGACGGATTGAACACTGAAGCTTTCTTT. Translation gives CASSSVDGLNTEAFF. Combining the CDR3 with reference TRBV5-1 and TRBJ1-1 gives the whole variable domain KAGVTQTPRYLIKTRGQQVTLSCSPISGHRSVSWYQQTPGQGLQFLFEYFSETQRNKGNFPGRFSGRQFSNSRSEMNVSTLELGDSALYLCASSSVDGLNTEAFFGQGTRLTVV.

There are many counts of this clonotype. V usage is TRBV2 and J usage is TRBJ1-3, with 10 bases aligning to TRBD1. The trim removed 8 bases at V and 4 bases at J, leaving 2 bases unmatched. CDR3 length: 13 residues. Germline V lookup: CDR1 SNHLY, CDR2 FYNNEI. CDR3 bases: TGTGCCAGCCGGGACAGGGGCGGAAACACCATATATTTT. Translation: CASRDRGGNTIYF.

This clonotype appeared many times. This chain joins TRBV12-3 or TRBV12-4 and TRBJ1-1, with 7 nucleotides matching TRBD1. V lost 6 bases and J lost 11; bases outside the gene matches: 6. CDR3 length: 11 amino acids. The CDR3 DNA reads as TGTGCCAGCAGCCCGGACAGGAGCGCTTTCTTT. Its protein product is CASSPDRSAFF.

By frequency in the sample, this clonotype is medium-sized. As DNA, the CDR3 is TGTGCCAGCAGTGGCCTGGATAATTCACCCCTCCACTTT. It specifies CASSGLDNSPLHF. V usage is TRBV6-1 and J usage is TRBJ1-6; D unresolved. This CDR3 is 13 amino acids long. Germline V gene sequence: CDR1 MNHNS, CDR2 SASEGT. Trimming stripped 4 bases from V and 5 bases from J, with 6 bases between.

This clonotype is categorized as medium-sized (0.01 to 0.1%). J is TRBJ2-1 and V is TRBV18; D is uncertain. This CDR3 spans 11 amino acids. Germline V gene sequence: CDR1 KGHSH, CDR2 LQKENI. V gave up 1 base and J gave up 5 bases, with 0 bases separating them. The CDR3 region is CASSPHNEQFF. The CDR3 coding sequence is TGTGCCAGCTCACCACACAATGAGCAGTTCTTC.

The gene calls are TRBV5-6 and TRBJ1-6; D is uncertain. This CDR3 has 15 amino acids. Germline V gene lookup returns CDR1 SGHDT and CDR2 YYEEEE. The V and J ends lost 1 base and 4 bases respectively, with 9 bases between them. Here the CDR3 reads CASSLWAGYNSPLHF. The CDR3 DNA sequence: TGTGCCAGCAGCTTGTGGGCAGGATATAATTCACCCCTCCACTTT.

The chain uses TRBV28 and TRBJ1-4; the D is unclear. This CDR3 region has 14 residues. Germline V lookup: CDR1 MDHEN, CDR2 SYDVKM. The germline V and J ends were trimmed by 10 bases and 4 bases, with 16 bases remaining between them. The CDR3 here is CATLSRSINEKLFF. Here the CDR3 DNA reads TGTGCCACCTTATCAAGGTCCATTAATGAAAAACTGTTTTTT.

This clonotype was counted ten times or more. V usage is TRBV20-1 and J usage is TRBJ1-1; unclear D gene. The CDR3 runs to 15 residues. Germline V gives CDR1 DFQATT, CDR2 SNEGSKA (reference sequence). Trimming left V 2 bases short and J 7 bases short, with 20 bases between. In DNA, the CDR3 is TGCAGTGCTAGAAGAACCACCACATGGGAGTTTGAAGCTTTCTTT. It yields the protein CSARRTTTWEFEAFF.

This clonotype was found a few times. This chain links TRBV5-6 with TRBJ2-7; D unresolved. Trimming left V 2 bases short and J 1 base short, with 7 bases between. CDR1 and CDR2 (germline): SGHDT, YYEEEE. CDR3 size: 13 residues. The CDR3 here is CASSFGYSYEQYF. As DNA, the CDR3 is TGTGCCAGCAGCTTCGGGTATTCCTACGAGCAGTACTTC.

The genes are TRBV9 and TRBJ1-5; perhaps TRBD1 as D (5 bases). Germline CDR1 is SGDLS and CDR2 is YYNGEE. The CDR3 is 14 amino acids. The V end was cut by 4 bases, the J end by 4 bases, with 12 bases between. The CDR3 nucleotides are TGTGCCAGCAGCCCCACGGGACTGAATCAGCCCCAGCATTTT. Translation: CASSPTGLNQPQHF.

This clonotype occurred a few times. The DNA of the CDR3 is TGTGCTAGTGGATCCCGGGACGCTTCAGGCTACACCTTC. Translated, it gives CASGSRDASGYTF. The rearrangement joins TRBV12-5 to TRBJ1-2; TRBD1 is a possible D gene (5 bases). Per germline, CDR1 LGHNT and CDR2 FRNRAP. Trimming pared 6 bases from V and 8 bases from J, leaving 16 bases between. This CDR3 spans 13 amino acids.

This clonotype turned up a few times. The rearrangement links TRBV11-2 to TRBJ2-3, with 8 bases aligning to TRBD1. The J segment lost 1 base and the V segment lost 5 bases, leaving 11 bases of the junction unmatched. The germline V gene encodes CDR1 SGHAT and CDR2 FQNNGV. The CDR3 has 17 residues. CDR3 nucleotide sequence: TGTGCCAGCAGCGACAGGGGAAGGATGGACGGCACAGATACGCAGTATTTT. As protein: CASSDRGRMDGTDTQYF. The variable domain in full, with the rest retrieved from reference TRBV11-2 and TRBJ2-3, is EAGVAQSPRYKIIEKRQSVAFWCNPISGHATLYWYQQILGQGPKLLIQFQNNGVVDDSQLPKDRFSAERLKGVDSTLKIQPAKLEDSAVYLCASSDRGRMDGTDTQYFGPGTRLTVL.

This clonotype ranks as medium-sized (0.01 to 0.1%). CDR3 in DNA: TGTGCCAGCAGCCTCCTAGCGGGAGAGGTAGATACGCAGTATTTT. This gives the protein CASSLLAGEVDTQYF. The rearrangement links TRBV6-1 to TRBJ2-3; TRBD2 agrees at 10 bases. The CDR3 extends over 15 amino acids. After removal of 6 bases from V and 5 bases from J, the junction contained 8 bases not matched to a gene. CDR1 is MNHNS, CDR2 SASEGT, per germline.

By sample fraction, this clonotype is medium-sized (0.01 to 0.1%). The CDR3 DNA is TGTGCCAGCAGCGGGACCGTTCATAATTCACCCCTCCACTTT. The encoded protein is CASSGTVHNSPLHF. The V and J genes are TRBV28 and TRBJ1-6; a weak D match, TRBD1 (5 bases). V was pared by 6 bases and J by 5 bases, with 11 bases between. Germline CDR1 MDHEN, CDR2 SYDVKM. The CDR3 extends over 14 amino acids.

This clonotype was recorded at least ten times. The chain combines TRBV9 with TRBJ2-1, with 10 positions matching TRBD2. The CDR3 is 16 amino acids. Germline V gene sequence: CDR1 SGDLS, CDR2 YYNGEE. V trimming: 2 bases; J trimming: 8 bases; junction bases outside the gene matches: 10. CDR3 nucleotide sequence: TGTGCCAGCAGCGTCACTAGCGGGGCGACCTGGGATGAGCAGTTCTTC. Protein: CASSVTSGATWDEQFF.